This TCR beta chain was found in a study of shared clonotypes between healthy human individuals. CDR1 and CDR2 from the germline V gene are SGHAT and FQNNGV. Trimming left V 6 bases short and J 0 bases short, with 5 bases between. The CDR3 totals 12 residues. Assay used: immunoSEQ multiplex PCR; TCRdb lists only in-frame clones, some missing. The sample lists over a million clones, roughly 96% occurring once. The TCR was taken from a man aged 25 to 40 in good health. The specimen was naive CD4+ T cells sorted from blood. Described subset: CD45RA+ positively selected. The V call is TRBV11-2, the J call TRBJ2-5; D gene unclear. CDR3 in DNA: TGTGCCAGCAGGGGATACCAAGAGACCCAGTACTTC. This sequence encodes CASRGYQETQYF.